These 30 T cell receptor beta chains came from one sample sequenced in a study of control samples from healthy donors and cancer patients. The table came from immunoSEQ multiplex PCR; TCRdb's copy has only in-frame clones and leaves some out. Of 150,000 to 200,000 clones listed, around 94% are singletons. Sequences were obtained from blood. These TCRs come from a man aged 25-40 years in good health.

This rearrangement joins TRBV18 to TRBJ2-5; D may match TRBD1 or TRBD2 (5 bases each). CDR3 length equals 14 residues. V shed 3 bases and J shed 4 bases, with 12 bases lying between them. Germline CDR1 reads KGHSH; CDR2 reads LQKENI. For the CDR3, the DNA is TGTGCCAGCTCACCCGAGGGGTTGGGAGAGACCCAGTACTTC. Its protein is CASSPEGLGETQYF.

Only one count was recorded for this clone. V is TRBV5-8 and J is TRBJ1-4; 7 bases match TRBD1. CDR1 and CDR2 (germline): SGHTS, YDEGEE. The CDR3 totals 15 residues. V lost 0 bases, J lost 8 bases, and 7 bases stayed unmatched. The DNA for the CDR3 is TGTGCCAGCAGCTTGGGGAGGACAGGACTGGAAAAACTGTTTTTT. Protein sequence: CASSLGRTGLEKLFF. The whole variable domain, filled in from reference TRBV5-8 and TRBJ1-4, reads EAGVTQSPTHLIKTRGQQATLRCSPISGHTSVYWYQQALGLGLQFLLWYDEGEERNRGNFPPRFSGRQFPNYSSELNVNALELEDSALYLCASSLGRTGLEKLFFGSGTQLSVL.

Comments on this clone: This sample includes further DNA sequences coding for the same CDR3. The chain employs TRBV18 and TRBJ1-5, with D hard to call. CDR1 KGHSH and CDR2 LQKENI come from the germline V gene. This CDR3 region has 15 residues. The V gene lost 2 bases and the J gene lost 2 bases, with 10 bases spanning the gap. The CDR3 DNA reads as TGTGCCAGCTCACCAGGCCGGGGTGGCAATCAGCCCCAGCATTTT. Translated: CASSPGRGGNQPQHF.

The chain recombines TRBV27 with TRBJ2-1; TRBD2 aligns across 8 bases. The germline V gene encodes CDR1 MNHEY and CDR2 SMNVEV (reference sequence). The CDR3 is made up of 12 amino acids. The J segment lost 12 bases and the V segment lost 2 bases, leaving 3 bases of the junction unmatched. The CDR3 region has the DNA TGTGCCAGCAGTTTACAGGGACTAGTGCAGTTCTTC. Translation: CASSLQGLVQFF.

This clone appeared once. Other DNA sequences within the sample encode an identical CDR3. The V call is TRBV5-1, the J call TRBJ1-5, with D possibly matching TRBD1 (5 bases). The CDR3 has 14 residues. CDR1 is SGHRS and CDR2 is YFSETQ in the germline V gene. Trimming left V 5 bases short and J 7 bases short, with 16 bases between. In DNA, the CDR3 is TGCGCCAGCAGTCCGGGACTAACCGGGCAGCCCCAGCATTTT. Its translation is CASSPGLTGQPQHF.

This chain links TRBV18 with TRBJ2-7; 8 bases agree with TRBD1. The CDR3 is 13 residues long. Germline V gene data show CDR1 as KGHSH and CDR2 as LQKENI. The V gene end was trimmed by 4 bases and the J gene end by 3 bases; junction bases not matched to a gene: 2. Here the CDR3 DNA reads TGTGCCAGCTCACAAGGACAGGGCTACGAGCAGTACTTC. It translates to CASSQGQGYEQYF.

CDR3 sequence reads: CASSPRQGLSYEQYF. For the CDR3, the DNA is TGTGCCAGTAGTCCTCGACAGGGGCTCTCCTACGAGCAGTACTTC. This rearrangement joins TRBV19 to TRBJ2-7; TRBD1 matches at 8 bases. From germline, CDR1 is LNHDA and CDR2 SQIVND (reference sequence). The V and J ends lost 5 bases and 0 bases, in that order; junction bases with no gene match: 6. The CDR3 runs to 15 residues.

The chain uses TRBV7-8 and TRBJ1-1; tentatively, D is TRBD1 (5 bases). V lost 5 bases and J 4 bases, leaving 14 bases between the germline ends. CDR1 SGHVS and CDR2 FQNEAQ come from the germline V gene. The CDR3 has 14 amino acids. For the CDR3, the DNA is TGTGCCAGCAGCCTAATGGGGGGGGTCACTGAAGCTTTCTTT. Protein sequence: CASSLMGGVTEAFF.

The genes are TRBV27 and TRBJ2-3, with D perhaps matching TRBD1 (5 bases). Trimming pared 2 bases from V and 5 bases from J, leaving 11 bases between. Germline V gene sequence: CDR1 MNHEY, CDR2 SMNVEV (reference sequence). This CDR3 is built from 14 residues. CDR3 nucleotides: TGTGCCAGCAGTTTAGAACAGGCCCAAGATACGCAGTATTTT. Translated, it gives CASSLEQAQDTQYF.

This chain uses TRBV3-1 (or the pseudogene TRBV3-2) with TRBJ1-5; D perhaps matches TRBD1 (5 bases). Trimming stripped 4 bases from V and 5 bases from J, with 15 bases between. The CDR3 covers 15 residues. Germline lookup yields CDR1 LGHDT and CDR2 YNNKEL (reference sequence). As DNA, the CDR3 is TGTGCCAGCAGCCCTTCGGGACGGCCTGATCAGCCCCAGCATTTT. It yields the protein CASSPSGRPDQPQHF.

This clone was seen just once. The J gene is TRBJ1-2, the V gene TRBV7-2, with D hard to call. This CDR3 is built from 13 residues. Per germline, CDR1 SGHTA and CDR2 FQGNSA. The V end lost 2 bases, the J end lost 0 bases, and 4 bases lay between the germline ends. For the CDR3, the DNA is TGTGCCAGCAGCTTACCAACTAACTATGGCTACACCTTC. This sequence encodes CASSLPTNYGYTF.

This clone appeared once. V usage is TRBV28 and J usage is TRBJ1-3; no definite D call. Germline loops: CDR1 MDHEN, CDR2 SYDVKM. The V end lost 5 bases, the J end lost 0 bases, and 11 bases lay between the germline ends. The CDR3 covers 15 residues. CDR3 loop: CASSGRAGSGNTIYF. The CDR3 DNA is TGTGCCAGCAGTGGACGGGCCGGCTCTGGAAACACCATATATTTT.

The chain employs TRBV5-4 and TRBJ2-1; 8 bases line up with TRBD2. Trimming removed 4 bases from V and 3 bases from J; junction bases left unmatched: 6. Germline V gene sequence: CDR1 SGHNT, CDR2 YYREEE (reference sequence). The CDR3 has 15 residues. CDR3 sequence (DNA): TGTGCCAGCAGCACAAGCGGGAGTTTCTACAATGAGCAGTTCTTC. Protein product: CASSTSGSFYNEQFF.

The chain couples TRBV4-1 to TRBJ1-2; D not resolved. The germline V gene encodes CDR1 MGHRA and CDR2 YSYEKL. Trimming removed 0 bases from V and 3 bases from J, with 11 bases in between. This CDR3 comprises 15 residues. CDR3 nucleotide sequence: TGCGCCAGCAGCCAAGATGGGTATGGGGACTATGGCTACACCTTC. Its translation: CASSQDGYGDYGYTF.

Only one count was recorded for this clone. The genes are TRBV5-4 and TRBJ2-1, with D possibly being TRBD1 (5 bases). V was cut by 4 bases and J by 12 bases, with 14 bases left in between. Germline values: CDR1 SGHNT, CDR2 YYREEE (reference sequence). The CDR3 spans 12 residues. This chain's CDR3 is CASSLSIGVQFF. CDR3 DNA: TGTGCCAGCAGCCTTAGTATAGGGGTGCAGTTCTTC.

The chain carries TRBV30 and TRBJ2-1, with 8 positions matching TRBD1. This CDR3 comprises 13 residues. From germline, CDR1 is GTSNPN and CDR2 SVGIG (reference sequence). V lost 3 bases and J lost 2; bases outside the gene matches: 0. The CDR3 DNA reads as TGTGCCTGGAGGGGACAGGCCTACAATGAGCAGTTCTTC. It encodes CAWRGQAYNEQFF.

The chain employs TRBV5-5 and TRBJ1-1, with 9 bases aligning to TRBD1. The CDR3 has 12 amino acids. V was clipped by 2 bases and J by 10 bases; unmatched bases: 3. Germline CDR1 and CDR2: SGHKS and YYEKEE (reference sequence). The CDR3, as DNA: TGTGCCAGCAGCTTATTGGACAGGGGAGCTTTCTTT. It yields the protein CASSLLDRGAFF.

DNA of the CDR3: TGTGCCAGCAGCCCTAGTAGGCCCGAGCAGTTCTTC. Translated: CASSPSRPEQFF. The rearrangement joins TRBV7-9 to TRBJ2-1; D is uncertain. The CDR3 covers 12 residues. Germline CDR1 SEHNR, CDR2 FQNEAQ (reference sequence). V was shortened by 5 bases and J by 10 bases, with 12 bases between the two germline ends.

The V gene is TRBV2, the J gene TRBJ2-7; the match to TRBD1 covers 10 bases. The germline V gene encodes CDR1 SNHLY and CDR2 FYNNEI. V lost 7 bases and J lost 6; bases outside the gene matches: 3. This CDR3 region has 12 residues. The CDR3 reads CASKGTGVEQYF. The CDR3 nucleotides are TGTGCCAGCAAGGGGACAGGGGTCGAGCAGTACTTC.

This sequence joins TRBV6-5 and TRBJ2-1; D not resolved. This CDR3 comprises 16 residues. V lost 2 bases and J 0 bases, leaving 11 bases between the germline ends. Germline loops: CDR1 MNHEY, CDR2 SVGAGI. The CDR3 DNA follows: TGTGCCAGCAGTTACGACTCGACTGTCTCCTACAATGAGCAGTTCTTC. Amino acids: CASSYDSTVSYNEQFF.

The CDR3 spells CASSLVYRDEQYF. The CDR3 coding sequence is TGCGCCAGCAGCTTGGTTTACAGGGACGAGCAGTACTTC. The chain combines TRBV5-1 with TRBJ2-7, with D maybe TRBD1 (6 bases). V dropped 0 bases and J dropped 5 bases, with 9 bases sitting between them. Germline V gene data show CDR1 as SGHRS and CDR2 as YFSETQ. The CDR3 length is 13 residues.

This clone showed up just once. The chain couples TRBV5-1 to TRBJ1-2; TRBD1 matches 9 bases. Per germline, CDR1 SGHRS and CDR2 YFSETQ. The CDR3 is 13 residues long. V shed 4 bases and J 8 bases; nucleotides not matched to a gene: 6. This CDR3 is CASSLQGATGYTF. DNA of the CDR3: TGCGCCAGCAGCCTACAGGGGGCGACGGGCTACACCTTC.

V and J are TRBV9 and TRBJ1-2; D uncertain. Germline V gene data show CDR1 as SGDLS and CDR2 as YYNGEE. With 3 bases removed from V and 1 base from J, the gap between germline ends came to 10 bases. The CDR3 length is 14 residues. In DNA form, the CDR3 reads TGTGCCAGCAGCGGGGAGCTCCTTAACTATGGCTACACCTTC. Its translation is CASSGELLNYGYTF.

This clone was counted once. The chain couples TRBV27 to TRBJ2-1; 7 bases agree with TRBD2. This CDR3 spans 13 amino acids. CDR1 MNHEY and CDR2 SMNVEV come from the germline V gene (reference sequence). J gave up 7 bases and V 6 bases, and 6 bases lay outside the gene matches. CDR3 in DNA: TGTGCCAGCAGCATGGCGGGAGATAATGAGCAGTTCTTC. It encodes CASSMAGDNEQFF.

As for this clone: Germline and junction disagree at one end, which may indicate a read error. This chain uses TRBV9 with TRBJ1-1; D may be TRBD1 (6 bases). The CDR3 consists of 13 residues. Germline CDR1 SGDLS, CDR2 YYNGEE. The CDR3: CASSVGVWDTSLF. The DNA for the CDR3 is TGTGCCAGCAGCGTAGGGGTATGGGACACCAGCCTATTT.

The chain has TRBV6-2 or TRBV6-3 and TRBJ2-7; unclear D gene. The CDR3 has 13 residues. The germline V gene has CDR1 MNHEY and CDR2 SVGEGT. The V end was cut by 6 bases, the J end by 2 bases, with 11 bases between. CDR3 sequence reads: CASSRVAPYEQYF. CDR3 nucleotides: TGTGCCAGCAGCCGCGTGGCTCCCTACGAGCAGTACTTC.

The rearrangement joins TRBV7-3 to TRBJ2-1; 10 bases align to TRBD2. CDR1 and CDR2 (germline): SGHTA, FQGTGA. After removal of 3 bases from V and 7 bases from J, the junction contained 6 bases not matched to a gene. There are 15 residues in the CDR3. CDR3 amino acids: CASSLSSGSVNEQFF. In nucleotides, the CDR3 is TGTGCCAGCAGCTTGTCTAGCGGGAGCGTGAATGAGCAGTTCTTC.

The gene calls are TRBV7-2 and TRBJ2-3; unclear D gene. Trimming removed 2 bases from V and 5 bases from J, with 8 bases in between. The length of the CDR3 is 13 residues. Germline loops: CDR1 SGHTA, CDR2 FQGNSA. This CDR3 is CASSLRVRDTQYF. Written as DNA, the CDR3 is TGTGCCAGCAGCTTACGGGTTCGAGATACGCAGTATTTT.

The chain has TRBV19 and TRBJ2-2, with D perhaps TRBD2 (5 bases). The CDR3 is made up of 14 amino acids. Germline lookup yields CDR1 LNHDA and CDR2 SQIVND (reference sequence). Trimming took 6 bases from V and 4 from J, leaving 12 bases between them. DNA for the CDR3: TGTGCCAGTAGCCAGCCCGGAGGCACCGGGGAGCTGTTTTTT. It translates to CASSQPGGTGELFF.

The chain links TRBV5-4 to TRBJ1-1, with D uncertain. The CDR3 covers 12 residues. The germline V gene has CDR1 SGHNT and CDR2 YYREEE (reference sequence). Trimming removed 0 bases at V and 2 bases at J, with 2 bases between. The CDR3 bases are TGTGCCAGCAGCTTGGTTAACACTGAAGCTTTCTTT. It encodes CASSLVNTEAFF.